The clone carrying this T cell receptor (beta chain) occurred many times. Its antigen is not identified. Amplification yielded TCR beta CDR3 regions, with RNA transcripts as the source. TCR CDR3 underwent first-round RT-PCR with the HTBI primer set. TCRdb used MiXCR to reprocess the multiplex PCR reads, holding one entry per CDR3 protein. The sample contains roughly 280,000 distinct CDR3 sequences, about 17% of which appear only once. Diagnosis rested on symptoms, serum thyroxine and TRAb, thyroid ultrasound, and orbital computed tomography. The sample belongs to a study of T cells in Graves' hyperthyroidism and ophthalmopathy. Points from the study as a whole: Blood also held most thyroid clonotypes expanded beyond 0.001. Classification by a 13 V-J model distinguished ophthalmopathy from stable hyperthyroidism.

The CDR3 is 14 residues long. Germline CDR1 MNHNS, CDR2 SASEGT. The V segment lost 5 bases and the J segment 4 bases; nucleotides outside the gene matches: 5. The TCR originated in an older woman with Graves' ophthalmopathy. The chain employs TRBV6-1 and TRBJ2-7, with 10 positions matching TRBD1. Specimen: blood. The CDR3 spells CASSRQGAGYEQYF. The DNA for the CDR3 is TGTGCCAGCAGTCGACAGGGGGCAGGTTACGAGCAGTACTTC.